Listed below are T cell receptor beta chains from one sample, sequenced in a study of blood T cell repertoires in COVID-19. Clones were sequenced by immunoSEQ multiplex PCR, and TCRdb holds only the in-frame ones, with some missing. Found here are tens of thousands of clones, about 83% of them singletons; the top ten hold just under 45%. The sample was peripheral blood. These TCRs come from a woman aged 80 or older with active or convalescent COVID-19. Each CDR3 is given with its conserved first and last residue. Fields, in order: V gene, clone size, D gene, J gene, CDR3 protein, CDR3 DNA. D genes are given only for firm matches. The listing skips clone size in some rows; elsewhere it reads once, few, many or a size class.

v_call: TRBV7-3; clone_size: -; d_call: -; j_call: TRBJ1-6; cdr3_aa: CASSEQGSYNSPLHF; cdr3_nt: TGTGCCAGCAGCGAACAGGGTTCCTATAATTCACCCCTCCACTTT
v_call: TRBV5-1; clone_size: -; d_call: TRBD1; j_call: TRBJ2-7; cdr3_aa: CASSVSGQEQEQYF; cdr3_nt: TGCGCCAGCTCAGTATCAGGACAGGAGCAAGAGCAGTACTTC
v_call: TRBV24-1; clone_size: -; d_call: -; j_call: TRBJ1-3; cdr3_aa: CATSESGGNTIYF; cdr3_nt: TGTGCCACCAGTGAGTCGGGGGGAAACACCATATATTTT
v_call: TRBV3-1/TRBV3-2; clone_size: once; d_call: -; j_call: TRBJ1-1; cdr3_aa: CASSRKAWTDTEAFF; cdr3_nt: TGTGCCAGCAGCCGTAAAGCTTGGACAGACACTGAAGCTTTCTTT
v_call: TRBV10-3; clone_size: once; d_call: -; j_call: TRBJ2-3; cdr3_aa: CAISEVREVLTDTQYF; cdr3_nt: TGTGCCATCAGTGAAGTCAGGGAGGTTCTGACAGATACGCAGTATTTT
v_call: TRBV19; clone_size: few; d_call: -; j_call: TRBJ2-1; cdr3_aa: CASSPQTASSYNEQFF; cdr3_nt: TGTGCCAGTAGTCCTCAGACCGCTAGCTCCTACAATGAGCAGTTCTTC
v_call: TRBV10-2; clone_size: many; d_call: TRBD2; j_call: TRBJ2-1; cdr3_aa: CASSEQAGGPSSRQFF; cdr3_nt: TGCGCCAGCAGTGAGCAAGCGGGAGGGCCGTCCTCCCGGCAGTTCTTC
v_call: TRBV6-5; clone_size: -; d_call: TRBD1; j_call: TRBJ2-1; cdr3_aa: CASLRMGQGLNEQFF; cdr3_nt: TGTGCCAGCCTGAGAATGGGACAGGGACTCAATGAGCAGTTCTTC
v_call: TRBV11-3; clone_size: -; d_call: TRBD1; j_call: TRBJ2-2; cdr3_aa: CASSPRQGTYTGELFF; cdr3_nt: TGTGCCAGCAGCCCTCGACAGGGGACGTACACCGGGGAGCTGTTTTTT
v_call: TRBV11-2; clone_size: -; d_call: -; j_call: TRBJ2-4; cdr3_aa: CASSVGGLAKNIQYF; cdr3_nt: TGTGCCAGCAGCGTGGGGGGACTAGCCAAAAACATTCAGTACTTC
v_call: TRBV19; clone_size: -; d_call: -; j_call: TRBJ1-5; cdr3_aa: CASSYSNQPQHF; cdr3_nt: TGTGCCAGTAGTTATAGCAATCAGCCCCAGCATTTT
v_call: TRBV27; clone_size: -; d_call: TRBD2; j_call: TRBJ2-1; cdr3_aa: CASSTIAGGGDEQFF; cdr3_nt: TGTGCCAGCAGTACCATAGCGGGAGGGGGGGATGAGCAGTTCTTC
v_call: TRBV24-1; clone_size: -; d_call: -; j_call: TRBJ1-2; cdr3_aa: CATSDWGGAFPNGYTF; cdr3_nt: TGTGCCACCAGTGATTGGGGGGGCGCTTTCCCAAATGGCTACACCTTC
v_call: TRBV10-3; clone_size: -; d_call: -; j_call: TRBJ1-2; cdr3_aa: CASNVGLGEDGYTF; cdr3_nt: TGTGCCTCGAACGTCGGGCTGGGAGAGGATGGCTACACCTTC
v_call: TRBV5-6; clone_size: -; d_call: -; j_call: TRBJ1-5; cdr3_aa: CASSLGQVVGQPQHF; cdr3_nt: TGTGCCAGCAGCTTGGGACAGGTCGTGGGTCAGCCCCAGCATTTT
v_call: TRBV11-1; clone_size: -; d_call: TRBD1; j_call: TRBJ1-1; cdr3_aa: CASSPGGRNTEAFF; cdr3_nt: TGTGCCAGCAGCCCAGGGGGACGGAACACTGAAGCTTTCTTT
v_call: TRBV20-1; clone_size: -; d_call: -; j_call: TRBJ1-4; cdr3_aa: CSASMSWEKLFF; cdr3_nt: TGCAGTGCTAGTATGAGTTGGGAAAAACTGTTTTTT
v_call: TRBV30; clone_size: -; d_call: TRBD1; j_call: TRBJ1-6; cdr3_aa: CAWSGQGSTPLHF; cdr3_nt: TGTGCCTGGAGCGGACAGGGGAGCACACCCCTCCACTTT
v_call: TRBV6-5; clone_size: -; d_call: -; j_call: TRBJ1-1; cdr3_aa: CASGGRNTEAFF; cdr3_nt: TGTGCCAGCGGGGGGAGGAACACTGAAGCTTTCTTT
v_call: TRBV28; clone_size: few; d_call: TRBD1; j_call: TRBJ1-4; cdr3_aa: CASSSGQGGLMVYEKLFF; cdr3_nt: TGTGCCAGCAGTTCCGGACAGGGGGGACTTATGGTCTATGAAAAACTGTTTTTT
v_call: TRBV7-3; clone_size: -; d_call: TRBD2; j_call: TRBJ2-3; cdr3_aa: CASSPPAGMGTDTQYF; cdr3_nt: TGTGCCAGCAGCCCTCCAGCGGGAATGGGCACAGATACGCAGTATTTT
v_call: TRBV20-1; clone_size: -; d_call: -; j_call: TRBJ2-1; cdr3_aa: CSATSGNEQFF; cdr3_nt: TGCAGTGCTACGAGCGGAAATGAGCAGTTCTTC
v_call: TRBV27; clone_size: -; d_call: -; j_call: TRBJ1-1; cdr3_aa: CASSLLRGLNTEAFF; cdr3_nt: TGTGCCAGCAGTTTGCTACGAGGGCTTAACACTGAAGCTTTCTTT
v_call: TRBV19; clone_size: -; d_call: TRBD1; j_call: TRBJ2-7; cdr3_aa: CASSIGTGSYEQYF; cdr3_nt: TGTGCCAGTAGTATAGGGACAGGGTCCTACGAGCAGTACTTC
v_call: TRBV5-4; clone_size: -; d_call: -; j_call: TRBJ1-1; cdr3_aa: CASSLAPGGGAEAFF; cdr3_nt: TGTGCCAGCAGCTTGGCCCCGGGGGGTGGAGCTGAAGCTTTCTTT
v_call: TRBV10-1; clone_size: -; d_call: TRBD2; j_call: TRBJ2-1; cdr3_aa: CAIPTGLAGDPSSYNEQFF; cdr3_nt: TGCGCCATCCCGACTGGACTAGCGGGAGATCCAAGCTCCTACAATGAGCAGTTCTTC
v_call: TRBV28; clone_size: -; d_call: TRBD1; j_call: TRBJ1-1; cdr3_aa: CASRRDRVRRTEAFF; cdr3_nt: TGTGCCAGCAGGAGAGACAGGGTTCGTCGCACTGAAGCTTTCTTT
v_call: TRBV6-5; clone_size: -; d_call: -; j_call: TRBJ2-5; cdr3_aa: CASSYRTGVETQYF; cdr3_nt: TGTGCCAGCAGTTACCGGACTGGGGTAGAGACCCAGTACTTC
v_call: TRBV4-2; clone_size: -; d_call: TRBD2; j_call: TRBJ2-2; cdr3_aa: CASSQGPASGSWELFF; cdr3_nt: TGTGCCAGCAGCCAAGGTCCGGCTAGCGGGAGCTGGGAGCTGTTTTTT
v_call: TRBV27; clone_size: few; d_call: -; j_call: TRBJ2-7; cdr3_aa: CASSWMGWTDSYEQYF; cdr3_nt: TGTGCCAGCAGTTGGATGGGCTGGACAGACTCCTACGAGCAGTACTTC
v_call: TRBV19; clone_size: -; d_call: -; j_call: TRBJ2-5; cdr3_aa: CASSYSLPSQETQYF; cdr3_nt: TGTGCCAGTAGTTACAGCCTCCCATCACAAGAGACCCAGTACTTC
v_call: TRBV5-6; clone_size: -; d_call: -; j_call: TRBJ1-5; cdr3_aa: CASSLDGLTSNQPQHF; cdr3_nt: TGTGCCAGCAGCTTGGATGGGCTGACAAGCAATCAGCCCCAGCATTTT
v_call: TRBV29-1; clone_size: -; d_call: -; j_call: TRBJ2-1; cdr3_aa: CSVVRGSYNEQFF; cdr3_nt: TGCAGCGTTGTAAGGGGCTCCTACAATGAGCAGTTCTTC
v_call: TRBV5-1; clone_size: -; d_call: TRBD2; j_call: TRBJ2-1; cdr3_aa: CASSLEASGHNEQFF; cdr3_nt: TGCGCCAGCAGCTTGGAGGCTAGCGGACACAATGAGCAGTTCTTC
v_call: TRBV7-2; clone_size: once; d_call: -; j_call: TRBJ2-5; cdr3_aa: CASSLGWQGKETQYF; cdr3_nt: TGTGCCAGCAGCTTAGGGTGGCAGGGTAAAGAGACCCAGTACTTC
v_call: TRBV7-9; clone_size: -; d_call: TRBD1; j_call: TRBJ1-4; cdr3_aa: CASSIETGSGEKLFF; cdr3_nt: TGTGCCAGCAGCATAGAGACAGGGAGTGGCGAAAAACTGTTTTTT
v_call: TRBV11-2; clone_size: few; d_call: -; j_call: TRBJ1-2; cdr3_aa: CASSLALSPNYGYTF; cdr3_nt: TGTGCCAGCAGCTTAGCCTTGAGTCCTAACTATGGCTACACCTTC
v_call: TRBV20-1; clone_size: -; d_call: -; j_call: TRBJ1-5; cdr3_aa: CSASTSPYNQPQHF; cdr3_nt: TGCAGTGCTAGTACTAGTCCTTACAATCAGCCCCAGCATTTT
v_call: TRBV27; clone_size: -; d_call: -; j_call: TRBJ2-7; cdr3_aa: CASSFGRSYEQYF; cdr3_nt: TGTGCCAGCAGTTTCGGTCGAAGCTACGAGCAGTACTTC
v_call: TRBV10-3; clone_size: -; d_call: TRBD2; j_call: TRBJ2-5; cdr3_aa: CAISALSGRALETQYF; cdr3_nt: TGTGCCATCAGCGCCTTAAGCGGGAGGGCCTTAGAGACCCAGTACTTC